Listed here are 27 T cell receptor beta chains from one sample, sequenced in a study of shared clonotypes between healthy human individuals. The protocol was immunoSEQ multiplex PCR, while the TCRdb copy is restricted to in-frame clones and leaves out a portion. The repertoire holds 600,000 to 800,000 clones, with 72% as singletons. The sequenced sample consisted of memory CD4+ T cells sorted from blood. As for subset: CD45RA-negative fraction. These receptors came from a woman aged 30 to 39 in good health.

The chain joins TRBV19 to TRBJ1-5; no firm D call. The ends were cut back, 5 bases at V and 3 bases at J, with 11 bases in the middle. The CDR3 is 14 amino acids. Germline CDR1 is LNHDA and CDR2 is SQIVND (reference sequence). The CDR3 spells CASSEPGHNQPQHF. DNA of the CDR3: TGTGCCAGTAGTGAACCGGGTCACAATCAGCCCCAGCATTTT.

The chain's CDR3 is CASRPGQGREQYF. CDR3 DNA: TGTGCCAGCAGACCGGGACAGGGTCGGGAGCAGTACTTC. The J gene is TRBJ2-7, the V gene TRBV6-1; TRBD1 aligns across 9 bases. This CDR3 is 13 amino acids long. V was pared by 6 bases and J by 7 bases, with 7 bases of the junction left unmatched. From germline, CDR1 is MNHNS and CDR2 SASEGT.

The chain has TRBV19 and TRBJ1-5; weak D call: TRBD1 (5 bases). The CDR3 runs to 14 residues. The germline V gene has CDR1 LNHDA and CDR2 SQIVND (reference sequence). V lost 7 bases, J lost 7 bases, and 17 bases lay in between. The CDR3 coding sequence is TGTGCCAGTACCGGGACGGGGTCGGGGCAGCCCCAGCATTTT. Protein sequence: CASTGTGSGQPQHF. Together with reference TRBV19 and TRBJ1-5, the CDR3 gives the full variable domain: DGGITQSPKYLFRKEGQNVTLSCEQNLNHDAMYWYRQDPGQGLRLIYYSQIVNDFQKGDIAEGYSVSREKKESFPLTVTSAQKNPTAFYLCASTGTGSGQPQHFGDGTRLSIL.

This chain links TRBV4-1 with TRBJ1-4, with unresolved D. CDR1 and CDR2 from the germline V gene are MGHRA and YSYEKL. V shed 2 bases and J shed 0 bases, with 4 bases lying between them. This CDR3 has 14 residues. The CDR3 DNA reads as TGCGCCAGCAGCCAACCCACAACTAATGAAAAACTGTTTTTT. Translated: CASSQPTTNEKLFF.

The chain employs TRBV6-4 and TRBJ1-1, with D unresolved. V lost 0 bases to trimming and J lost 8 bases, with 13 bases between them. Germline-derived CDR1 and CDR2 are MRHNA and SNTAGT. The CDR3 totals 14 residues. The CDR3 bases are TGTGCCAGCAGTGACTCTCTGGGGAGACGGGAAGCTTTCTTT. It specifies CASSDSLGRREAFF.

This clone was picked up one time. The rearrangement links TRBV7-2 to TRBJ1-2; D remains unclear. V was clipped by 6 bases and J by 0 bases, with 11 bases between them. In germline, CDR1 is SGHTA, CDR2 FQGNSA. CDR3 length equals 14 residues. CDR3: CASRKGYPNYGYTF. The CDR3 DNA is TGTGCCAGCAGAAAAGGATATCCTAACTATGGCTACACCTTC.

This clone was picked up a small number of times. The J gene is TRBJ2-7, the V gene TRBV4-1; 7 nucleotides line up with TRBD2. Germline-derived CDR1 and CDR2 are MGHRA and YSYEKL. The J segment lost 1 base and the V segment lost 4 bases, leaving 4 bases of the junction unmatched. This CDR3 comprises 14 residues. The CDR3 DNA sequence: TGCGCCAGCAGCCGAGAGCGGGATTCCTACGAGCAGTACTTC. Translation gives CASSRERDSYEQYF.

The chain employs TRBV7-9 and TRBJ2-7, with 10 bases aligning to TRBD2. The V gene's germline CDR1 is SEHNR and CDR2 FQNEAQ (reference sequence). V shed 7 bases, J shed 1 base, and the junction held 4 bases outside the gene matches. The CDR3 has 14 residues. The CDR3 region has the DNA TGTGCCAGCACCAAACTAGCGGGATCCTACGAGCAGTACTTC. This codes for CASTKLAGSYEQYF. Filled out from reference TRBV7-9 and TRBJ2-7, the complete variable domain reads DTGVSQNPRHKITKRGQNVTFRCDPISEHNRLYWYRQTLGQGPEFLTYFQNEAQLEKSRLLSDRFSAERPKGSFSTLEIQRTEQGDSAMYLCASTKLAGSYEQYFGPGTRLTVT.

V is TRBV6-5 and J is TRBJ1-1; TRBD1 matches at 8 bases. This CDR3 spans 14 amino acids. The germline V gene encodes CDR1 MNHEY and CDR2 SVGAGI. V was pared by 6 bases and J by 0 bases, with 3 bases of the junction left unmatched. CDR3: CASRQGGMNTEAFF. CDR3 sequence (DNA): TGTGCCAGCAGACAGGGGGGAATGAACACTGAAGCTTTCTTT.

This chain links TRBV19 with TRBJ2-5; 9 nucleotides line up with TRBD1. Germline-derived CDR1 and CDR2 are LNHDA and SQIVND (reference sequence). J gave up 6 bases and V 5 bases, and 1 base lay outside the gene matches. The CDR3 is made up of 12 amino acids. The CDR3 DNA reads as TGTGCCAGTAGTGGACAGGGGCAGACCCAGTACTTC. Encoded protein: CASSGQGQTQYF.

With regard to this clone: At the DNA level, this CDR3 is encoded by other sequences in the same sample as well. The J gene is TRBJ2-1, the V gene TRBV19; a weak D match, TRBD2 (5 bases). Germline lookup yields CDR1 LNHDA and CDR2 SQIVND (reference sequence). V lost 6 bases, J lost 1 base, and 10 bases lay in between. The CDR3 loop spans 14 amino acids. CDR3 sequence: CASRTSGSYNEQFF. The DNA of the CDR3 is TGTGCCAGTAGAACCAGCGGATCCTACAATGAGCAGTTCTTC. Drawing the rest from reference TRBV19 and TRBJ2-1, the complete variable domain is DGGITQSPKYLFRKEGQNVTLSCEQNLNHDAMYWYRQDPGQGLRLIYYSQIVNDFQKGDIAEGYSVSREKKESFPLTVTSAQKNPTAFYLCASRTSGSYNEQFFGPGTRLTVL.

This chain connects TRBV7-8 to TRBJ1-4; TRBD1 is a possible D gene (5 bases). The ends were cut back, 1 base at V and 8 bases at J, with 8 bases in the middle. Germline lookup yields CDR1 SGHVS and CDR2 FQNEAQ. CDR3 length equals 13 residues. In DNA, the CDR3 is TGTGCCAGCAGCTTAGGACGGGGCGAAAAACTGTTTTTT. As protein: CASSLGRGEKLFF.

This clone was recorded once. The chain couples TRBV6-5 to TRBJ2-3, with D possibly called TRBD1 or TRBD2 (5 bases each). Trimming stripped 2 bases from V and 5 bases from J, with 17 bases between. The CDR3 is 16 residues long. From germline, CDR1 is MNHEY and CDR2 SVGAGI. DNA of the CDR3: TGTGCCAGCAGTTACCTCGGGGCCGCTGAGTTAGATACGCAGTATTTT. Amino acid sequence: CASSYLGAAELDTQYF.

This clone was counted only a few times. Here the CDR3 reads CASSKSGATYEQYF. For the CDR3, the DNA is TGTGCCAGTAGTAAATCCGGGGCCACCTACGAGCAGTACTTC. The genes are TRBV19 and TRBJ2-7, with D perhaps assigned TRBD1 or TRBD2 (5 bases each). The CDR3 is made up of 14 amino acids. V lost 4 bases to trimming and J lost 2 bases, with 12 bases between them. Germline V lookup: CDR1 LNHDA, CDR2 SQIVND (reference sequence). Full variable domain (missing parts from reference TRBV19 and TRBJ2-7): DGGITQSPKYLFRKEGQNVTLSCEQNLNHDAMYWYRQDPGQGLRLIYYSQIVNDFQKGDIAEGYSVSREKKESFPLTVTSAQKNPTAFYLCASSKSGATYEQYFGPGTRLTVT.

The J gene is TRBJ2-7, the V gene TRBV28; D may be TRBD1 (6 bases). Trimming shortened V by 2 bases and J by 2 bases, and 13 bases separated the two germline ends. The CDR3 is 15 amino acids. Germline V gene lookup returns CDR1 MDHEN and CDR2 SYDVKM. The CDR3 DNA reads TGTGCCAGCAGTTTAGAGCCGGACAGAACCTACGAGCAGTACTTC. Its translation: CASSLEPDRTYEQYF.

This clone was picked up many times. V usage is TRBV15 and J usage is TRBJ2-1, with a tentative D call TRBD2 (6 bases). This CDR3 spans 14 amino acids. Per the germline V gene, CDR1 is LNHNV and CDR2 is YYDKDF (reference sequence). Deletions cut 1 base from V and 5 bases from J, with 9 bases between. CDR3 region: CATSRAGLNNEQFF. The CDR3, as DNA: TGTGCCACCAGCAGAGCGGGACTCAACAATGAGCAGTTCTTC.

J is TRBJ2-3 and V is TRBV7-9; D perhaps matches TRBD2 (5 bases). The CDR3 length is 13 residues. Trimming shortened V by 2 bases and J by 3 bases, and 6 bases separated the two germline ends. The germline gives CDR1 SEHNR, CDR2 FQNEAQ (reference sequence). The CDR3 DNA follows: TGTGCCAGCAGCTTAACGGGGACAGATACGCAGTATTTT. Translation gives CASSLTGTDTQYF.

The V call is TRBV28, the J call TRBJ1-5; the D is unclear. Germline V gene sequence: CDR1 MDHEN, CDR2 SYDVKM. Trimming shortened V by 3 bases and J by 6 bases, and 9 bases separated the two germline ends. This CDR3 is 13 amino acids long. DNA for the CDR3: TGTGCCAGCAGTTTCTTTCTTGGTCAGCCCCAGCATTTT. Its translation: CASSFFLGQPQHF.

The chain employs TRBV4-1 and TRBJ2-7; a weak D match, TRBD2 (6 bases). The CDR3 runs to 15 residues. Germline V gene lookup returns CDR1 MGHRA and CDR2 YSYEKL. Trimming took off 4 bases at V and 0 bases at J, with 13 bases between the two ends. The CDR3 coding sequence is TGCGCCAGCAGCCCCTCGACTAGTGTCTCCTACGAGCAGTACTTC. This codes for CASSPSTSVSYEQYF.

This chain links TRBV28 with TRBJ1-1, with a weak D call TRBD1 (5 bases). CDR3 size: 15 residues. The V and J ends lost 3 bases and 5 bases respectively, with 16 bases between them. Germline V gene data show CDR1 as MDHEN and CDR2 as SYDVKM. CDR3 DNA sequence: TGTGCCAGCAGTTTCCCGGACAAGAAGGCTACTGAAGCTTTCTTT. It yields the protein CASSFPDKKATEAFF.

V gene TRBV4-2 combines with J gene TRBJ2-7; TRBD2 agrees at 7 bases. V dropped 4 bases and J dropped 4; count of bases not matched to a gene: 13. This CDR3 comprises 16 residues. Germline V gives CDR1 LGHNA, CDR2 YNFKEQ. CDR3 in DNA: TGTGCCAGCAGCCGAGATTTTGGGCTAGCGGCTTACGAGCAGTACTTC. It encodes CASSRDFGLAAYEQYF.

The gene calls are TRBV28 and TRBJ2-7, with a possible D match to TRBD2 (6 bases). Germline V lookup: CDR1 MDHEN, CDR2 SYDVKM. The CDR3 runs to 12 residues. Trimming left V 8 bases short and J 5 bases short, with 13 bases between. The CDR3 DNA follows: TGTGCCAGCGGGAGGAGGTTGCACGAGCAGTACTTC. Protein product: CASGRRLHEQYF.

CDR3 amino acids: CASSPGGGVNQPQHF. In DNA form, the CDR3 reads TGTGCCAGCAGCCCGGGAGGGGGAGTAAATCAGCCCCAGCATTTT. The rearrangement links TRBV6-5 to TRBJ1-5; D possibly corresponds to TRBD1 (6 bases). CDR1 and CDR2 from the germline V gene are MNHEY and SVGAGI. The CDR3 extends over 15 amino acids. Trimming removed 6 bases from V and 4 bases from J, with 16 bases in between.

V is TRBV10-3 and J is TRBJ1-2; 7 nucleotides line up with TRBD1. This CDR3 comprises 14 residues. V shed 3 bases and J 3 bases; nucleotides not matched to a gene: 4. The germline V gene encodes CDR1 ENHRY and CDR2 SYGVKD. CDR3: CAISDEQGHYGYTF. The CDR3 nucleotides are TGTGCCATCAGTGATGAACAGGGGCACTATGGCTACACCTTC.

V usage is TRBV5-4 and J usage is TRBJ2-7; 10 bases are shared with TRBD1. The CDR3 spans 15 residues. Germline CDR1 is SGHNT and CDR2 is YYREEE (reference sequence). V dropped 0 bases and J dropped 2; count of bases not matched to a gene: 2. This CDR3 reads CASSLGTGGTYEQYF. DNA for the CDR3: TGTGCCAGCAGCTTGGGGACAGGGGGGACCTACGAGCAGTACTTC.

The rearrangement links TRBV6-5 to TRBJ2-7; D is ambiguous. V lost 0 bases, J lost 0 bases, and 12 bases lay in between. Germline values: CDR1 MNHEY, CDR2 SVGAGI. CDR3 length: 16 residues. The CDR3 spells CASSYSWQAGSYEQYF. CDR3 bases: TGTGCCAGCAGTTACTCGTGGCAGGCCGGCTCCTACGAGCAGTACTTC.

This clone was found once. This sequence joins TRBV7-9 and TRBJ2-7; TRBD1 might be the D (6 bases). V shed 4 bases and J shed 2 bases, with 15 bases lying between them. The CDR3 spans 15 residues. The germline V gene has CDR1 SEHNR and CDR2 FQNEAQ (reference sequence). The CDR3 is CASSSDRDNPYEQYF. CDR3 in DNA: TGTGCCAGCAGCTCGGACCGGGACAATCCCTACGAGCAGTACTTC.